A single sample gave rise to the 31 T cell receptor beta chains below, sequenced in a study of control samples from healthy donors and cancer patients. Sequencing used immunoSEQ multiplex PCR; TCRdb keeps in-frame clones, though not all of them. Here the sample spans under 30,000 clones, 79% being singletons. Source material: PBMCs. All receptors come from a man aged 60 to 69 with head and neck cancer.

The J gene is TRBJ2-1, the V gene TRBV9; 7 bases align to TRBD1. The CDR3 is 15 residues long. Germline lookup yields CDR1 SGDLS and CDR2 YYNGEE. V was pared by 3 bases and J by 3 bases, with 6 bases of the junction left unmatched. The CDR3 is CASSADRANYNEQFF. Written as DNA, the CDR3 is TGTGCCAGCAGCGCAGACAGGGCGAACTACAATGAGCAGTTCTTC.

The chain combines TRBV7-8 with TRBJ1-5; no clear D. The length of the CDR3 is 17 residues. Germline CDR1 reads SGHVS; CDR2 reads FQNEAQ. V was clipped by 5 bases and J by 1 base, with 18 bases between them. Here the CDR3 DNA reads TGTGCCAGCAGCCCCCTTTCCAGAGCGATGAGCAATCAGCCCCAGCATTTT. Its protein product is CASSPLSRAMSNQPQHF.

The J gene is TRBJ2-7, the V gene TRBV21-1. TRBV21-1 represents a pseudogene. CDR3 length: 16 amino acids. Here the CDR3 reads CASSKGKGRLNYEQYF. The CDR3 DNA reads as TGTGCCAGCAGCAAAGGTAAGGGCAGGCTCAACTACGAGCAGTACTTC.

V and J are TRBV28 and TRBJ1-5; a possible D gene is TRBD1 (5 bases). V lost 4 bases and J lost 5, with 15 bases in between. The CDR3 totals 15 residues. Looked up from germline, CDR1 is MDHEN and CDR2 is SYDVKM. The CDR3 protein is CASSSQGLRDQPQHF. In DNA, the CDR3 is TGTGCCAGCAGTTCTCAGGGCCTTAGGGATCAGCCCCAGCATTTT.

This chain joins TRBV28 and TRBJ1-5; tentatively, D is TRBD1 (6 bases). CDR3 length: 14 amino acids. Germline-derived CDR1 and CDR2 are MDHEN and SYDVKM. Trimming removed 6 bases at V and 7 bases at J, with 16 bases between. CDR3 nucleotide sequence: TGTGCCAGCAGACAGGGAGCAGTAAGGCAGCCCCAGCATTTT. This encodes CASRQGAVRQPQHF.

The gene calls are TRBV30 and TRBJ2-5; the D is unclear. Germline CDR1 reads GTSNPN; CDR2 reads SVGIG (reference sequence). The CDR3 is 13 residues long. Trimming shortened V by 0 bases and J by 1 base, and 6 bases separated the two germline ends. The CDR3 region is CAWSVQTQETQYF. The CDR3 DNA reads as TGTGCCTGGAGTGTACAGACCCAAGAGACCCAGTACTTC.

The chain joins TRBV7-2 to TRBJ1-4, with TRBD1 matching 8 bases. The CDR3 sequence is 14 residues long. Germline V gene sequence: CDR1 SGHTA, CDR2 FQGNSA. The V segment lost 5 bases and the J segment 5 bases; nucleotides outside the gene matches: 4. In DNA, the CDR3 is TGTGCCAGCAGCCCTCGGACAGGGAATGAAAAACTGTTTTTT. Translating it yields CASSPRTGNEKLFF.

The chain joins TRBV7-9 to TRBJ2-5; D unclear. V lost 1 base and J 0 bases, leaving 9 bases between the germline ends. The CDR3 length is 15 residues. Germline loops: CDR1 SEHNR, CDR2 FQNEAQ (reference sequence). CDR3 in DNA: TGTGCCAGCAGCTTAGTAGTCAGAAACCAAGAGACCCAGTACTTC. Its translation is CASSLVVRNQETQYF.

The chain links TRBV20-1 to TRBJ2-5; 7 nucleotides match TRBD1. The CDR3 totals 14 residues. Trimming cost V 3 bases and J 6 bases; bases outside gene matches: 10. Germline lookup yields CDR1 DFQATT and CDR2 SNEGSKA (reference sequence). CDR3 sequence (DNA): TGCAGTGCTAGTAACCCGACAGGGAAAAAGACCCAGTACTTC. Its translation: CSASNPTGKKTQYF.

This clone was observed once. The chain links TRBV11-2 to TRBJ2-3; 13 nucleotides line up with TRBD2. The junction had 14 bases not matched to a gene; V was cut back by 2 bases and J by 12 bases. There are 17 residues in the CDR3. The germline V gene encodes CDR1 SGHAT and CDR2 FQNNGV. The CDR3 loop reads CASSLTRTSGSTFPQYF. The CDR3 coding sequence is TGTGCCAGCAGCTTAACGAGGACTAGCGGGAGCACCTTTCCCCAGTATTTT. The full variable domain, in which reference TRBV11-2 and TRBJ2-3 provide the parts outside the CDR3, is EAGVAQSPRYKIIEKRQSVAFWCNPISGHATLYWYQQILGQGPKLLIQFQNNGVVDDSQLPKDRFSAERLKGVDSTLKIQPAKLEDSAVYLCASSLTRTSGSTFPQYFGPGTRLTVL.

The rearrangement links TRBV7-2 to TRBJ1-3; D is ambiguous. The CDR3 loop spans 16 amino acids. V was pared by 2 bases and J by 0 bases, with 11 bases between. Per germline, CDR1 SGHTA and CDR2 FQGNSA. The CDR3 spells CASSLSPPFSGNTIYF. As DNA, the CDR3 is TGTGCCAGCAGCTTAAGTCCACCGTTCTCTGGAAACACCATATATTTT.

The chain carries TRBV3-1 (or the pseudogene TRBV3-2) and TRBJ2-7, with 12 positions matching TRBD1. J was trimmed by 2 bases and V by 4 bases; bases with no gene match: 3. CDR1 and CDR2 (germline): LGHDT, YNNKEL (reference sequence). The CDR3 is 15 amino acids. The CDR3, as DNA: TGTGCCAGCAGCCTAGGGACAGGGGGCACCTACGAGCAGTACTTC. Amino acids: CASSLGTGGTYEQYF.

The CDR3 spells CATSDPTGSTDTQYF. Written as DNA, the CDR3 is TGTGCCACCAGTGACCCGACAGGGTCTACAGATACGCAGTATTTT. This chain links TRBV24-1 with TRBJ2-3; TRBD1 agrees at 7 bases. V lost 4 bases to trimming and J lost 3 bases; unmatched junction nucleotides: 6. CDR1 KGHDR and CDR2 SFDVKD come from the germline V gene. The CDR3 is 15 amino acids.

The chain combines TRBV18 with TRBJ2-1; the D call may be TRBD1 or TRBD2 (5 bases each). The CDR3 runs to 14 residues. Germline values: CDR1 KGHSH, CDR2 LQKENI. V was shortened by 3 bases and J by 10 bases, with 16 bases between the two germline ends. The CDR3 is CASSPGTGPGEQFF. The CDR3 nucleotides read TGTGCCAGCTCACCGGGTACAGGCCCGGGGGAGCAGTTCTTC.

This rearrangement joins TRBV7-6 to TRBJ1-3, with TRBD1 matching over 10 bases. Germline lookup yields CDR1 SGHVS and CDR2 FNYEAQ. J was trimmed by 3 bases and V by 5 bases; bases with no gene match: 4. This CDR3 spans 15 amino acids. CDR3 loop: CASSPRDRGGNTIYF. CDR3 in DNA: TGTGCCAGCAGCCCCCGGGACAGGGGTGGAAACACCATATATTTT.

The rearrangement links TRBV10-3 to TRBJ2-7; D not resolved. Trimming removed 10 bases from V and 3 bases from J, with 10 bases in between. Germline CDR1 is ENHRY and CDR2 is SYGVKD. The CDR3 consists of 11 residues. CDR3 sequence: CASAGVYEQYF. In DNA, the CDR3 is TGTGCCAGCGCTGGGGTCTACGAGCAGTACTTC.

The chain couples TRBV9 to TRBJ2-7; D not resolved. Germline CDR1 is SGDLS and CDR2 is YYNGEE. Trimming pared 4 bases from V and 3 bases from J, leaving 14 bases between. This CDR3 comprises 14 residues. CDR3 nucleotide sequence: TGTGCCAGCAGCCGGGCCCTCGAAAGCTACGAGCAGTACTTC. Protein sequence: CASSRALESYEQYF.

The rearrangement uses TRBV20-1 and TRBJ2-1, with 12 bases identical to TRBD2. Trimming cost V 3 bases and J 0 bases; bases outside gene matches: 3. This CDR3 is built from 16 residues. CDR1 is DFQATT, CDR2 SNEGSKA, per germline (reference sequence). The CDR3 loop reads CSASLAGGSSYNEQFF. The DNA for the CDR3 is TGCAGTGCTAGTCTAGCGGGGGGGAGCTCCTACAATGAGCAGTTCTTC.

The V gene is TRBV14, the J gene TRBJ2-5; 10 nucleotides agree with TRBD2. CDR1 and CDR2 (germline): SGHDN, FVKESK. Trimming cost V 4 bases and J 5 bases; bases outside gene matches: 10. The CDR3 totals 16 residues. The CDR3 region is CASSPGSLAGRETQYF. Here the CDR3 DNA reads TGTGCCAGCAGCCCGGGTTCACTAGCGGGACGGGAGACCCAGTACTTC.

The DNA of the CDR3 is TGTGCCTGGAGTGTAAAGTCGTATGAAAAACTGTTTTTT. This encodes CAWSVKSYEKLFF. This chain uses TRBV30 with TRBJ1-4; D call uncertain. Germline CDR1 is GTSNPN and CDR2 is SVGIG (reference sequence). Trimming pared 0 bases from V and 6 bases from J, leaving 8 bases between. The CDR3 has 13 amino acids.

This rearrangement joins TRBV6-5 to TRBJ2-7; D call uncertain. CDR3 length: 14 residues. The ends were cut back, 5 bases at V and 7 bases at J, with 18 bases in the middle. The germline V gene encodes CDR1 MNHEY and CDR2 SVGAGI. In DNA form, the CDR3 reads TGTGCCAGCAGTCCCCTAGGGTTAGCAGGAGAGCAGTACTTC. Amino acid sequence: CASSPLGLAGEQYF.

V is TRBV3-1 (or the pseudogene TRBV3-2) and J is TRBJ2-5; D is perhaps TRBD2 (5 bases). Germline V gene sequence: CDR1 LGHDT, CDR2 YNNKEL (reference sequence). V was trimmed by 7 bases and J by 1 base, leaving 13 bases between them. The CDR3 runs to 14 residues. The CDR3 reads CASTSRLAQETQYF. For the CDR3, the DNA is TGTGCCAGCACCTCGAGGCTAGCCCAAGAGACCCAGTACTTC.

The rearrangement uses TRBV28 and TRBJ2-6; D is undetermined. The CDR3 is made up of 15 amino acids. V lost 5 bases to trimming and J lost 0 bases, with 8 bases between them. The germline gives CDR1 MDHEN, CDR2 SYDVKM. The CDR3 loop is CASSPDSSGANVLTF. CDR3 sequence (DNA): TGTGCCAGCAGTCCCGATAGCTCTGGGGCCAACGTCCTGACTTTC.

The V call is TRBV11-2, the J call TRBJ2-3; 7 nucleotides line up with TRBD2. V trimming: 6 bases; J trimming: 6 bases; junction bases outside the gene matches: 12. This CDR3 contains 15 residues. Per germline, CDR1 SGHAT and CDR2 FQNNGV. The CDR3 coding sequence is TGTGCCAGCAGTCCGGGGGGTGGGCCTGGGGATACGCAGTATTTT. Protein sequence: CASSPGGGPGDTQYF.

J is TRBJ1-5 and V is TRBV19; weak D call: TRBD1 (5 bases). The CDR3 has 14 residues. Trimming took 5 bases from V and 4 from J, leaving 12 bases between them. Germline V gene data show CDR1 as LNHDA and CDR2 as SQIVND (reference sequence). CDR3 bases: TGTGCCAGTAGTTCGGGACTGACTAATCAGCCCCAGCATTTT. The encoded protein is CASSSGLTNQPQHF.

This clone was detected a few times. The chain employs TRBV19 and TRBJ1-5; a possible D gene is TRBD1 (5 bases). The CDR3 extends over 16 amino acids. V shed 6 bases and J shed 0 bases, with 15 bases lying between them. From germline, CDR1 is LNHDA and CDR2 SQIVND (reference sequence). The CDR3 DNA follows: TGTGCCAGTAGCACTACAGGAGCCTATAGCAATCAGCCCCAGCATTTT. Translating gives CASSTTGAYSNQPQHF.

This clone was seen a handful of times. The rearrangement links TRBV6-2 or TRBV6-3 to TRBJ1-1; D is perhaps TRBD1 (6 bases). From germline, CDR1 is MNHEY and CDR2 SVGEGT. This CDR3 spans 15 amino acids. The ends were cut back, 4 bases at V and 3 bases at J, with 15 bases in the middle. Written as DNA, the CDR3 is TGTGCCAGCAGTTGGCGACCAGGGGTAGACACTGAAGCTTTCTTT. Translated, it gives CASSWRPGVDTEAFF.

J is TRBJ2-1 and V is TRBV5-5; 10 bases match TRBD2. The trim removed 0 bases at V and 7 bases at J, leaving 4 bases unmatched. The CDR3 totals 15 residues. The germline gives CDR1 SGHKS, CDR2 YYEKEE (reference sequence). CDR3 sequence: CASSLALAGVNEQFF. In DNA form, the CDR3 reads TGTGCCAGCAGCTTGGCCCTAGCGGGGGTGAATGAGCAGTTCTTC. Full variable domain (rest looked up from reference TRBV5-5 and TRBJ2-1): DAGVTQSPTHLIKTRGQQVTLRCSPISGHKSVSWYQQVLGQGPQFIFQYYEKEERGRGNFPDRFSARQFPNYSSELNVNALLLGDSALYLCASSLALAGVNEQFFGPGTRLTVL.

The chain carries TRBV7-6 and TRBJ2-7; perhaps TRBD2 as D (7 bases). Looked up from germline, CDR1 is SGHVS and CDR2 is FNYEAQ. The CDR3 has 16 residues. Deletions cut 5 bases from V and 3 bases from J, with 20 bases between. The CDR3, as DNA: TGTGCCAGCAGCCATCGTAGGGGGGGCGCTTTCTACGAGCAGTACTTC. Its protein product is CASSHRRGGAFYEQYF.

This clone was observed a few times. The rearrangement joins TRBV27 to TRBJ2-5, with D possibly TRBD1 on 8 matching bases. This CDR3 comprises 15 residues. Germline assignment: CDR1 MNHEY and CDR2 SMNVEV (reference sequence). Trimming stripped 7 bases from V and 5 bases from J, with 20 bases between. CDR3: CASTPDREGLETQYF. The DNA of the CDR3 is TGTGCCAGCACCCCGGACAGGGAGGGTTTGGAGACCCAGTACTTC.

The V call is TRBV6-5, the J call TRBJ1-3; no firm D call. V was cut by 11 bases and J by 4 bases, with 15 bases left in between. The CDR3 extends over 13 amino acids. Germline V gene sequence: CDR1 MNHEY, CDR2 SVGAGI. The CDR3 DNA is TGTGCCCGACCTCCTCAGGCCGGAAACACCATATATTTT. Protein: CARPPQAGNTIYF.